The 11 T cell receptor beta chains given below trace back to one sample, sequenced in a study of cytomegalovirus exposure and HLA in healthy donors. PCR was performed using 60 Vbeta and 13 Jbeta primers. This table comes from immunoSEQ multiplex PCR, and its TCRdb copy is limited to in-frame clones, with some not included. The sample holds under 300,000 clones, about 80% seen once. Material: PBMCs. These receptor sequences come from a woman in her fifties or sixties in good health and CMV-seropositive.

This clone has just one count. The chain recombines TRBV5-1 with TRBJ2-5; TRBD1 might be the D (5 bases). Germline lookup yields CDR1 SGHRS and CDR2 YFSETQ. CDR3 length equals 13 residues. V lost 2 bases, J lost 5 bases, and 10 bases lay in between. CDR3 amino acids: CASSFQGWETQYF. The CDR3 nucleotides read TGCGCCAGCAGCTTTCAGGGTTGGGAGACCCAGTACTTC.

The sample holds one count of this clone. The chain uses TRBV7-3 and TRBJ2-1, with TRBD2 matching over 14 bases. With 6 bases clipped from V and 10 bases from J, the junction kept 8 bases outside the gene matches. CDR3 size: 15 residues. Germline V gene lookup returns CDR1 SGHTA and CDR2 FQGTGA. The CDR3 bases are TGTGCCAGCAGAGCCGGGACTAGCGGGAGCGGGGAGCAGTTCTTC. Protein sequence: CASRAGTSGSGEQFF.

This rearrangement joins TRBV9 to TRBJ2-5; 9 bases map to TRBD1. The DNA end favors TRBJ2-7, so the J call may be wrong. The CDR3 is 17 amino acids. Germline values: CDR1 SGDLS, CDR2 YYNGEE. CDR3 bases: TGTGCCAGCAGCGTAGAGCCGGGACAGGGTGGCACCTACGAGCAGTACTTC. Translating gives CASSVEPGQGGTYEQYF.

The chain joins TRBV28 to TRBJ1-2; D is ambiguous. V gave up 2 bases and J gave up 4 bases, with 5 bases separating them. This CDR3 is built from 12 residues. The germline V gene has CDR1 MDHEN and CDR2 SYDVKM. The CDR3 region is CASSLVFYGYTF. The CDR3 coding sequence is TGTGCCAGCAGTTTAGTCTTCTATGGCTACACCTTC.

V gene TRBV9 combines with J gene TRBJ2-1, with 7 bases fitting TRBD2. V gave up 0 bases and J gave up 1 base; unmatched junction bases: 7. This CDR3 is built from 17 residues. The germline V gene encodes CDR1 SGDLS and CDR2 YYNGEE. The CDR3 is CASSVGRSGASYNEQFF. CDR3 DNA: TGTGCCAGCAGCGTAGGAAGGAGCGGGGCTTCCTACAATGAGCAGTTCTTC.

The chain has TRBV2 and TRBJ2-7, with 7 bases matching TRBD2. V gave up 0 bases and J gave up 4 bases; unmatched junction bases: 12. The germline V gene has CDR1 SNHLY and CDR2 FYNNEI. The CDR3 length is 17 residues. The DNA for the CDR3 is TGTGCCAGCAGTGAAGCGCTCTTGGGCGGGAGAGGGTACGAGCAGTACTTC. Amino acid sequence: CASSEALLGGRGYEQYF.

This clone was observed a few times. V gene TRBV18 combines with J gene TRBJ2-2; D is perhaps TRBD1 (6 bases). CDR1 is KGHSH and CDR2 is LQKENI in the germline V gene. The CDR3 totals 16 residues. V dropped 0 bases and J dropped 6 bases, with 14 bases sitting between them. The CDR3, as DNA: TGTGCCAGCTCACCACCAATGAGGTCAGGGGCCGGGGAGCTGTTTTTT. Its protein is CASSPPMRSGAGELFF. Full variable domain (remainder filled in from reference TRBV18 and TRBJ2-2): NAGVMQNPRHLVRRRGQEARLRCSPMKGHSHVYWYRQLPEEGLKFMVYLQKENIIDESGMPKERFSAEFPKEGPSILRIQQVVRGDSAAYFCASSPPMRSGAGELFFGEGSRLTVL.

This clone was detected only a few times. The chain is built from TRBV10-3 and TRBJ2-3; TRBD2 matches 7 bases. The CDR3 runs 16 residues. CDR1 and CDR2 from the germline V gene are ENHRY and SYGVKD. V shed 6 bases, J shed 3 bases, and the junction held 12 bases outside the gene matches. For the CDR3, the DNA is TGTGCCATCAGGTCTGTGGGCGGGAGCCCAACAGATACGCAGTATTTT. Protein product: CAIRSVGGSPTDTQYF.

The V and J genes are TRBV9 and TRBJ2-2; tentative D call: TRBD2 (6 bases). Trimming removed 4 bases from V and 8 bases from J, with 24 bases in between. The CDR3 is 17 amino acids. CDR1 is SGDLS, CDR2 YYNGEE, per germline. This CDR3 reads CASSPQASALRGGELFF. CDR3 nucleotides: TGTGCCAGCAGCCCCCAGGCTAGCGCCCTTAGAGGGGGGGAGCTGTTTTTT.

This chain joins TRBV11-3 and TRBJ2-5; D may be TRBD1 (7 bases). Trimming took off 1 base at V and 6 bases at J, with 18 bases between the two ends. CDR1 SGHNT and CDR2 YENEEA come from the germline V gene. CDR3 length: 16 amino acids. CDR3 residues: CASSLVSPGGRKTQYF. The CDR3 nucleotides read TGTGCCAGCAGCTTAGTCTCCCCAGGGGGGAGGAAGACCCAGTACTTC.

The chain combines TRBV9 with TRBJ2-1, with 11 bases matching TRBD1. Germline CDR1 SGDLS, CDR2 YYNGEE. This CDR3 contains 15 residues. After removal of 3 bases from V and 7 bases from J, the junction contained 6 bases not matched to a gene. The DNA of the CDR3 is TGTGCCAGCAGCGGGGGACAGGGGGTTTGGAATGAGCAGTTCTTC. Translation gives CASSGGQGVWNEQFF.